The 6 T cell receptor beta chains below were found in one sample sequenced in a study of shared clonotypes between healthy human individuals. TCRdb keeps only in-frame clones here, not all; method: immunoSEQ multiplex PCR. This table has some 2,500,000 clones, around 93% appearing once. What was sequenced was naive CD4+ T cells from PBMCs. Subset defined: CD45RA+ positively selected. These receptors came from a man aged 18 to 35 in good health. Some clones in this sample may be carry-over from other donors' samples.

In its sample, this clone was seen once. The J gene is TRBJ1-3, the V gene TRBV6-6; D unclear. CDR1 and CDR2 from the germline V gene are MNHNY and SVGAGI (reference sequence). The CDR3 sequence is 12 residues long. Trimming shortened V by 3 bases and J by 10 bases, and 10 bases separated the two germline ends. CDR3: CASSYTLETIYF. As DNA, the CDR3 is TGTGCCAGCAGTTATACTCTGGAAACCATATATTTT.

A few counts support this clone. The chain joins TRBV25-1 to TRBJ1-1; D not resolved. CDR1 is MGHDK and CDR2 is SYGVNS in the germline V gene. The CDR3 extends over 13 amino acids. V was clipped by 8 bases and J by 1 base, with 11 bases between them. In DNA form, the CDR3 reads TGTGCCAGCCGAGGTCCGGGGAACACTGAAGCTTTCTTT. As protein: CASRGPGNTEAFF.

Note on this clone: Other DNA sequences within the sample encode an identical CDR3. The chain is built from TRBV18 and TRBJ2-3; the D gene is possibly TRBD2 (5 bases). The CDR3 loop spans 11 amino acids. Deletions cut 6 bases from V and 6 bases from J, with 7 bases between. Germline lookup yields CDR1 KGHSH and CDR2 LQKENI. CDR3 sequence: CASSRADTQYF. The CDR3 DNA reads as TGTGCCAGCTCGCGGGCGGATACGCAGTATTTT.

The chain has TRBV5-8 and TRBJ2-4; 8 nucleotides agree with TRBD1. The CDR3 totals 16 residues. Germline V gene sequence: CDR1 SGHTS, CDR2 YDEGEE. With V trimmed by 1 base and J by 6 bases, 9 bases remained unmatched. CDR3 sequence (DNA): TGTGCCAGCAGCTTGTTCGGGCAGGGGGCTCGAAACATTCAGTACTTC. Translating it yields CASSLFGQGARNIQYF.

The chain recombines TRBV6-9 with TRBJ2-7; D gene uncertain. V was clipped by 0 bases and J by 2 bases, with 11 bases between them. The CDR3 covers 15 residues. Germline loops: CDR1 MNHGY, CDR2 SVAAGI. DNA for the CDR3: TGTGCCAGCAGTTATTCCAACGGCAGAGCCTACGAGCAGTACTTC. Residues: CASSYSNGRAYEQYF.

The V call is TRBV5-5, the J call TRBJ1-4; D not resolved. CDR3 length: 13 amino acids. CDR1 is SGHKS and CDR2 is YYEKEE in the germline V gene (reference sequence). V gave up 4 bases and J gave up 7 bases, with 11 bases separating them. CDR3 sequence reads: CASSPISAEKLFF. CDR3 sequence (DNA): TGTGCCAGCAGCCCGATTAGTGCTGAAAAACTGTTTTTT.